Listed here is a single T cell receptor (beta chain). The target antigen is unknown. Tregs were sorted as CD4+CD25+CD127-/low cells. Constant-region reverse primers amplified full-length variable regions, followed by semi-nested Nested Universal Primer A PCR. MiXCR was run by TCRdb on the 5' RACE reads, yielding one entry per CDR3 protein. In the table there are tens of thousands of distinct CDR3 sequences, roughly 21% of which are singletons. Study-level points and caveats: Whole repertoires were not studied in the larger cohort, only one V-J beta rearrangement. Tumor memory CD4+ T cell TCR gene usage clustered with blood and lymph node memory CD4+ cells and lymph node naive CD4+ cells. Tumor-infiltrating Treg TCR alpha and beta sequences overlapped most with tumor naive CD4+ T cells, then blood naive.

V shed 4 bases and J 1 base; nucleotides not matched to a gene: 4. In germline, CDR1 is SGHDN, CDR2 FVKESK. The CDR3 totals 15 residues. This chain connects TRBV14 to TRBJ2-7; 10 bases are a match to TRBD1. The sequence was collected from a female donor with breast cancer. Sample: Tregs sorted from blood. The DNA for the CDR3 is TGTGCCAGCAGCCTTTGGGACAGGGGTTCCTACGAGCAGTACTTC. Protein sequence: CASSLWDRGSYEQYF.